This TCR beta chain was observed in a study of T cell changes during pregnancy in multiple sclerosis. TCRdb's table, derived via immunoSEQ multiplex PCR, lists solely in-frame clones and lacks some. The sample holds around 74,000 clones; more than 85% are singletons and the top ten take approximately 3.4%. This sequence originates from a female donor with multiple sclerosis, enrolled in a pregnancy study. Sequencing used peripheral blood, obtained before pregnancy.

As DNA, the CDR3 is TGTGCCAGCAGCCGGGACAGGGCCAGAGAGCCCCAGCATTTT. Protein: CASSRDRAREPQHF. This chain uses TRBV7-6 with TRBJ1-5, with 9 bases identical to TRBD1. This CDR3 comprises 14 residues. Losses at the gene ends were 5 bases for V and 8 bases for J; bases not matched to a gene: 7. Germline V gene lookup returns CDR1 SGHVS and CDR2 FNYEAQ.